Below are 15 T cell receptor beta chains sequenced from a single sample in a study of blood T cells in healthy people across ages. The authors ran a second PCR of 7 to 11 cycles using a sample-barcoded 5' primer and a J-beta primer mix. MiXCR was run by TCRdb on the 5' RACE reads, yielding one entry per CDR3 protein. The data show around 1,000,000 distinct CDR3 sequences, with roughly a quarter seen just once and approximately 0.75% held by the top ten. The sample also formed part of further work on T cells of mothers and their children.

Material for sequencing was blood. Receptor source: a girl aged 2 to 9 in good health.

In its sample, this clonotype was seen a few times. V is TRBV5-5 and J is TRBJ1-2, with 12 bases aligning to TRBD1. The CDR3 runs 12 residues. Germline CDR1 SGHKS, CDR2 YYEKEE (reference sequence). Unmatched junction bases numbered 3, after V lost 8 bases and J lost 7 bases. Here the CDR3 reads CARGTGGTGYTF. The CDR3 DNA is TGTGCCAGGGGGACAGGGGGCACTGGCTACACCTTC. Full variable domain (remainder filled in from reference TRBV5-5 and TRBJ1-2): DAGVTQSPTHLIKTRGQQVTLRCSPISGHKSVSWYQQVLGQGPQFIFQYYEKEERGRGNFPDRFSARQFPNYSSELNVNALLLGDSALYLCARGTGGTGYTFGSGTRLTVV.

The V gene is TRBV12-5, the J gene TRBJ2-5; maybe TRBD2 (6 bases). CDR1 is LGHNT and CDR2 is FRNRAP in the germline V gene. CDR3 size: 16 residues. V was clipped by 1 base and J by 4 bases, with 16 bases between them. CDR3 residues: CASGLASPGVVETQYF. In nucleotides, the CDR3 is TGTGCTAGTGGTTTGGCCTCTCCGGGGGTCGTAGAGACCCAGTACTTC.

This clonotype turned up a few times. This sequence joins TRBV6-1 and TRBJ2-5; D assignment may be TRBD1 or TRBD2 (5 bases each). The V gene's germline CDR1 is MNHNS and CDR2 SASEGT. Trimming stripped 6 bases from V and 2 bases from J, with 16 bases between. The CDR3 contains 15 residues. In DNA, the CDR3 is TGTGCCAGCAGGCCTCTGACAGAGGGGCAAGAGACCCAGTACTTC. Its protein product is CASRPLTEGQETQYF.

This clonotype came up a few times. The rearrangement links TRBV7-3 to TRBJ1-2, with a possible D match to TRBD1 (5 bases). V was pared by 2 bases and J by 8 bases, with 12 bases between. Germline CDR1 and CDR2: SGHTA and FQGTGA. CDR3 length: 13 amino acids. The CDR3 reads CASSLGGSAGYTF. The DNA for the CDR3 is TGTGCCAGCAGCTTAGGGGGGTCGGCCGGCTACACCTTC.

This chain links TRBV5-1 with TRBJ2-5; 12 bases are shared with TRBD2. Matching the DNA end better, TRBJ2-1 makes the J call doubtful. This CDR3 is 15 amino acids long. Germline V gene lookup returns CDR1 SGHRS and CDR2 YFSETQ. CDR3 in DNA: TGCGCCAGCAGGGGCACCGGGACTAGCGGGAATGAGCAGTTCTTC. Translated: CASRGTGTSGNEQFF.

This chain links TRBV7-2 with TRBJ1-4; D might be TRBD1 (5 bases). With 1 base removed from V and 8 bases from J, the gap between germline ends came to 14 bases. Germline V gene data show CDR1 as SGHTA and CDR2 as FQGNSA. The CDR3 covers 15 residues. In nucleotides, the CDR3 is TGTGCCAGCAGCTTAGAAGGGGCCCAATGGGAAAAACTGTTTTTT. It translates to CASSLEGAQWEKLFF.

J is TRBJ1-1 and V is TRBV7-9; no definite D call. V lost 7 bases and J lost 8, with 14 bases in between. The germline V gene encodes CDR1 SEHNR and CDR2 FQNEAQ (reference sequence). The CDR3 is made up of 12 amino acids. CDR3 in amino acids: CASTVQETEAFF. For the CDR3, the DNA is TGTGCCAGCACCGTTCAAGAAACCGAAGCTTTCTTT.

This clonotype showed up just a few times. The gene calls are TRBV29-1 and TRBJ2-3; D is tentatively TRBD1 or TRBD2 (5 bases each). This CDR3 has 16 amino acids. V was shortened by 0 bases and J by 4 bases, with 17 bases between the two germline ends. Germline CDR1 SQVTM, CDR2 ANQGSEA. This chain's CDR3 is CSVEEFGTESPDTQYF. CDR3 coding DNA: TGCAGCGTTGAAGAATTTGGGACCGAGTCCCCAGATACGCAGTATTTT.

The rearrangement links TRBV12-5 to TRBJ1-1; perhaps TRBD1 as D (5 bases). The CDR3 has 14 residues. Germline loops: CDR1 LGHNT, CDR2 FRNRAP. Trimming cost V 1 base and J 1 base, with 7 bases left between them. CDR3 protein: CASGLGQGNTEAFF. CDR3 nucleotide sequence: TGTGCTAGTGGTTTGGGGCAGGGGAACACTGAAGCTTTCTTT.

This clonotype was counted between two and nine times. A junction end diverges from the germline sequence, so it may reflect a read error. The chain carries TRBV7-9 and TRBJ1-1, with TRBD1 as a possible D gene (5 bases). Germline lookup yields CDR1 SEHNR and CDR2 FQNEAQ (reference sequence). This CDR3 spans 11 amino acids. The CDR3 bases are TGCGCCAGCAGCAAAGGGGTTGAAGCTTTCTTT. This translates into CASSKGVEAFF.

The rearrangement joins TRBV6-6 to TRBJ2-1; D remains unclear. V lost 6 bases and J 15 bases, leaving 15 bases between the germline ends. The CDR3 length is 11 residues. In germline, CDR1 is MNHNY, CDR2 SVGAGI (reference sequence). CDR3 sequence reads: CASRQSHGPFF. CDR3 DNA: TGTGCCAGCAGACAAAGCCATGGGCCGTTCTTC.

This clonotype was seen a few times. The chain couples TRBV20-1 to TRBJ2-7, with D perhaps TRBD1 (5 bases). Trimming shortened V by 7 bases and J by 6 bases, and 13 bases separated the two germline ends. The CDR3 is 11 amino acids. CDR1 and CDR2 (germline): DFQATT, SNEGSKA (reference sequence). The CDR3 DNA follows: TGCAGTGTTACGCATGGGGCCGAGCAGTACTTC. The encoded protein is CSVTHGAEQYF.

This clonotype was recorded a few times. This chain joins TRBV5-5 and TRBJ2-7, with a weak D call TRBD2 (6 bases). Trimming stripped 4 bases from V and 6 bases from J, with 23 bases between. The germline V gene encodes CDR1 SGHKS and CDR2 YYEKEE (reference sequence). CDR3 length: 16 amino acids. CDR3 in DNA: TGTGCCAGCAGCCCCAATGGAGGCGCCGGGGGTAGCGAGCAGTACTTC. Residues: CASSPNGGAGGSEQYF.

J is TRBJ2-1 and V is TRBV27; 10 nucleotides align to TRBD2. The V gene end was trimmed by 5 bases and the J gene end by 2 bases; junction bases not matched to a gene: 6. Germline lookup yields CDR1 MNHEY and CDR2 SMNVEV (reference sequence). The CDR3 loop spans 16 amino acids. CDR3 DNA: TGTGCCAGCAGTATAGCGGGAGGCCCAACCTACAATGAGCAGTTCTTC. Encoded protein: CASSIAGGPTYNEQFF.

V and J are TRBV2 and TRBJ2-2, with D unclear. Between the trimmed V and J ends, which lost 7 bases and 5 bases, there was a span of 20 bases. The CDR3 consists of 16 residues. CDR1 and CDR2 (germline): SNHLY, FYNNEI. The CDR3 DNA sequence: TGTGCCAGCAACCCTCGCCCGGAACTGCTGACCGGGGAGCTGTTTTTT. Protein product: CASNPRPELLTGELFF.